The count of the clone carrying this T cell receptor (beta chain) is one. Measured with immunoSEQ multiplex PCR; TCRdb has only the in-frame clones, and not every one. This sample has 71,000 or so clones, with about 85% found just once. Losses at the gene ends were 1 base for V and 4 bases for J; bases not matched to a gene: 8. Germline CDR1 and CDR2: MGHRA and YSYEKL. This CDR3 is built from 18 residues. This record comes from a study of OX40 agonist ivuxolimab in advanced cancers. This rearrangement joins TRBV4-1 to TRBJ2-1; 12 positions match TRBD2. This TCR derives from an adult with an advanced solid tumor such as melanoma, head and neck, liver or kidney cancer. Sequencing used CD4+ or CD8+ T cells sorted from blood, obtained in a trial of the OX40 agonist ivuxolimab. The CDR3 is CASSQVVTSGSTYNEQFF. CDR3 in DNA: TGCGCCAGCAGCCAAGTGGTGACTAGCGGGAGTACGTACAATGAGCAGTTCTTC.